One and the same sample provided the 29 T cell receptor beta chains below, sequenced in a study of Ad26.COV2.S vaccination and SARS-CoV-2 variants. Repertoires were generated with immunoSEQ multiplex PCR, while TCRdb's copy carries only in-frame clones and drops some. The sample lists some 480,000 clones, roughly 87% seen once, with over 10% in the top ten. Treatment reported: some 19 received Ad26.COV2.S at low or high dose, single or two shots; roughly 5 received placebo; per-sample allocation not given. Sample collection was performed on day 63 after the first vaccine or placebo injection. Sequenced here: peripheral blood, sampled in a trial of Ad26.COV2.S vaccine versus placebo. Receptors were obtained from a person aged 18 to 65 who received the Ad26.COV2.S COVID-19 vaccine or a placebo.

In this sample, this clone turned up once. The rearrangement joins TRBV18 to TRBJ1-3, with unresolved D. The CDR3 is 14 amino acids. The V gene lost 2 bases and the J gene lost 3 bases, with 8 bases spanning the gap. Per the germline V gene, CDR1 is KGHSH and CDR2 is LQKENI. The CDR3 sequence is CASSPKGFGNTIYF. CDR3 in DNA: TGTGCCAGCTCACCAAAGGGATTTGGAAACACCATATATTTT.

The chain uses TRBV24-1 and TRBJ2-1; tentatively, D is TRBD1 or TRBD2 (5 bases each). Germline CDR1 KGHDR, CDR2 SFDVKD. The CDR3 totals 14 residues. The V end lost 3 bases, the J end lost 3 bases, and 8 bases lay between the germline ends. The CDR3 sequence is CATSDRDGYNEQFF. The CDR3, as DNA: TGTGCCACCAGTGATCGGGACGGCTACAATGAGCAGTTCTTC.

This chain links TRBV5-1 with TRBJ2-7; a weak D match, TRBD2 (6 bases). The germline gives CDR1 SGHRS, CDR2 YFSETQ. CDR3 length: 14 residues. Between the trimmed V and J ends, which lost 1 base and 6 bases, there was a span of 14 bases. The CDR3 sequence: CASSLLGQGGEQYF. The CDR3 DNA reads TGCGCCAGCAGCTTGTTGGGGCAGGGAGGCGAGCAGTACTTC.

The chain combines TRBV18 with TRBJ2-3; the D is unclear. Between the trimmed V and J ends, which lost 5 bases and 0 bases, there was a span of 6 bases. This CDR3 has 13 amino acids. Germline V gives CDR1 KGHSH, CDR2 LQKENI. CDR3: CASSSSSTDTQYF. The CDR3 nucleotides read TGTGCCAGCTCATCCTCTAGCACAGATACGCAGTATTTT. The variable domain in full, completed from reference TRBV18 and TRBJ2-3, reads NAGVMQNPRHLVRRRGQEARLRCSPMKGHSHVYWYRQLPEEGLKFMVYLQKENIIDESGMPKERFSAEFPKEGPSILRIQQVVRGDSAAYFCASSSSSTDTQYFGPGTRLTVL.

This chain uses TRBV29-1 with TRBJ2-3, with D maybe TRBD2 (6 bases). V was cut by 7 bases and J by 6 bases, with 11 bases left in between. The CDR3 extends over 11 amino acids. CDR1 is SQVTM and CDR2 is ANQGSEA in the germline V gene. The CDR3 nucleotides are TGCAGCGCAAATGGGGGGGATACGCAGTATTTT. Protein: CSANGGDTQYF.

This chain uses TRBV9 with TRBJ2-2, with TRBD1 matching over 9 bases. Germline loops: CDR1 SGDLS, CDR2 YYNGEE. The V and J ends lost 4 bases and 2 bases, in that order; junction bases with no gene match: 15. The CDR3 length is 19 residues. CDR3 sequence reads: CASSLIPGQGSYNTGELFF. The CDR3, as DNA: TGTGCCAGCAGCCTAATACCGGGACAGGGATCTTACAACACCGGGGAGCTGTTTTTT.

A note on this clone: Other DNA sequences within the sample encode an identical CDR3. This sequence joins TRBV30 and TRBJ2-2, with D perhaps TRBD1 or TRBD2 (6 bases each). Per germline, CDR1 GTSNPN and CDR2 SVGIG (reference sequence). The CDR3 runs 14 residues. Trimming left V 3 bases short and J 5 bases short, with 13 bases between. CDR3 sequence reads: CAWSGGRGTGELFF. CDR3 DNA: TGTGCCTGGAGCGGGGGCCGGGGGACCGGGGAGCTGTTTTTT. The full variable domain, in which reference TRBV30 and TRBJ2-2 provide the parts outside the CDR3, is SQTIHQWPATLVQPVGSPLSLECTVEGTSNPNLYWYRQAAGRGLQLLFYSVGIGQISSEVPQNLSASRPQDRQFILSSKKLLLSDSGFYLCAWSGGRGTGELFFGEGSRLTVL.

The chain uses TRBV6-5 and TRBJ2-7; 8 bases line up with TRBD1. The V gene's germline CDR1 is MNHEY and CDR2 SVGAGI. CDR3 length: 14 amino acids. V dropped 4 bases and J dropped 2; count of bases not matched to a gene: 4. The CDR3, as DNA: TGTGCCAGCAGTTTGACAGGGGCGCCCTACGAGCAGTACTTC. Translated, it gives CASSLTGAPYEQYF.

The J gene is TRBJ1-3, the V gene TRBV6-5; D is perhaps TRBD1 (5 bases). CDR1 and CDR2 from the germline V gene are MNHEY and SVGAGI. Trimming removed 6 bases at V and 4 bases at J, with 13 bases between. CDR3 length: 14 residues. The CDR3 DNA reads as TGTGCCAGCAGCCCAGGGTCCGCCGGAAACACCATATATTTT. Protein product: CASSPGSAGNTIYF.

The chain is built from TRBV28 and TRBJ1-1, with TRBD1 as a possible D gene (5 bases). Trimming took off 6 bases at V and 8 bases at J, with 16 bases between the two ends. Per the germline V gene, CDR1 is MDHEN and CDR2 is SYDVKM. The CDR3 runs to 13 residues. This CDR3 is CASRETGTPEAFF. The DNA of the CDR3 is TGTGCCAGCAGGGAGACCGGGACTCCGGAAGCTTTCTTT.

The chain combines TRBV7-9 with TRBJ2-7, with 8 bases fitting TRBD1. J was trimmed by 4 bases and V by 4 bases; bases with no gene match: 3. In germline, CDR1 is SEHNR, CDR2 FQNEAQ (reference sequence). The CDR3 is 13 residues long. The CDR3 DNA is TGTGCCAGCAGCTCACAGGGGGTTTACGAGCAGTACTTC. Translating gives CASSSQGVYEQYF.

CDR3 sequence: CASSLVAGTRAETQYF. CDR3 coding DNA: TGTGCCAGCAGCTTAGTGGCCGGGACTAGGGCTGAGACCCAGTACTTC. The chain joins TRBV7-2 to TRBJ2-5; 8 nucleotides agree with TRBD2. CDR1 SGHTA and CDR2 FQGNSA come from the germline V gene. The CDR3 extends over 16 amino acids. The V segment lost 1 base and the J segment 5 bases; nucleotides outside the gene matches: 9.

The chain is built from TRBV5-1 and TRBJ2-2; D gene ambiguous. With 4 bases removed from V and 5 bases from J, the gap between germline ends came to 15 bases. Germline V gene data show CDR1 as SGHRS and CDR2 as YFSETQ. This CDR3 region has 15 residues. CDR3 in amino acids: CASSPGERLTGELFF. CDR3 in DNA: TGCGCCAGCAGCCCTGGAGAGAGGTTAACCGGGGAGCTGTTTTTT.

J is TRBJ2-1 and V is TRBV11-2, with D perhaps given as TRBD1 or TRBD2 (5 bases each). V was pared by 5 bases and J by 3 bases, with 14 bases between. The CDR3 is made up of 15 amino acids. In germline, CDR1 is SGHAT, CDR2 FQNNGV. CDR3 sequence (DNA): TGTGCCAGCAGCCGCCTTCGGGGCCTCTACAATGAGCAGTTCTTC. Residues: CASSRLRGLYNEQFF.

The chain has TRBV5-8 and TRBJ1-6; D gene unclear. Trimming left V 0 bases short and J 9 bases short, with 13 bases between. The length of the CDR3 is 15 residues. Per the germline V gene, CDR1 is SGHTS and CDR2 is YDEGEE. The CDR3 DNA follows: TGTGCCAGCAGCTTGGAAGCAGGAATGGGTTCACCCCTCCACTTT. Protein: CASSLEAGMGSPLHF.

The rearrangement uses TRBV7-3 and TRBJ1-2; 7 bases fit TRBD1. This CDR3 has 16 amino acids. V trimming: 5 bases; J trimming: 8 bases; junction bases outside the gene matches: 17. Germline loops: CDR1 SGHTA, CDR2 FQGTGA. CDR3 loop: CASSPTGTTTSGGYTF. The DNA for the CDR3 is TGTGCCAGCAGCCCGACAGGGACCACCACTTCGGGAGGCTACACCTTC.

The V gene is TRBV28, the J gene TRBJ2-7, with TRBD1 identical over 8 bases. J was trimmed by 2 bases and V by 6 bases; bases with no gene match: 3. CDR1 is MDHEN and CDR2 is SYDVKM in the germline V gene. This CDR3 is 13 amino acids long. As DNA, the CDR3 is TGTGCCAGCAGCCTGACAGGGGCCTACGAGCAGTACTTC. This encodes CASSLTGAYEQYF.

This chain uses TRBV29-1 with TRBJ2-3; TRBD2 matches at 10 bases. Germline CDR1 reads SQVTM; CDR2 reads ANQGSEA. Trimming removed 7 bases from V and 4 bases from J; junction bases left unmatched: 8. This CDR3 is 14 amino acids long. The CDR3 sequence is CSAGPSGRADTQYF. CDR3 bases: TGCAGCGCCGGACCCAGCGGGAGGGCAGATACGCAGTATTTT.

The V gene is TRBV29-1, the J gene TRBJ1-1; 7 bases align to TRBD1. V trimming: 1 base; J trimming: 7 bases; junction bases outside the gene matches: 12. Germline V gives CDR1 SQVTM, CDR2 ANQGSEA. CDR3 length: 15 amino acids. The CDR3 sequence: CSVEVTGSYFGEAFF. The CDR3 bases are TGCAGCGTTGAAGTGACAGGGTCGTATTTCGGTGAAGCTTTCTTT. The full variable domain, with the rest looked up from reference TRBV29-1 and TRBJ1-1, is SAVISQKPSRDICQRGTSLTIQCQVDSQVTMMFWYRQQPGQSLTLIATANQGSEATYESGFVIDKFPISRPNLTFSTLTVSNMSPEDSSIYLCSVEVTGSYFGEAFFGQGTRLTVV.

The V call is TRBV5-1, the J call TRBJ2-7, with D perhaps being TRBD1 or TRBD2 (6 bases each). The V end was cut by 4 bases, the J end by 3 bases, with 20 bases between. The length of the CDR3 is 16 residues. Germline V gene sequence: CDR1 SGHRS, CDR2 YFSETQ. In DNA form, the CDR3 reads TGCGCCAGCAGCCTTTTAGGGGGGCAGCTAAACTACGAGCAGTACTTC. Amino acids: CASSLLGGQLNYEQYF.

The chain combines TRBV19 with TRBJ2-7; TRBD2 might be the D (5 bases). Trimming cost V 5 bases and J 3 bases, with 20 bases left between them. CDR1 and CDR2 from the germline V gene are LNHDA and SQIVND (reference sequence). This CDR3 region has 16 residues. This CDR3 is CASSPEAGARFYEQYF. CDR3 nucleotide sequence: TGTGCCAGTAGTCCGGAGGCAGGAGCCCGATTCTACGAGCAGTACTTC.

V gene TRBV5-4 combines with J gene TRBJ2-3, with TRBD2 identical over 13 bases. Germline CDR1 and CDR2: SGHNT and YYREEE (reference sequence). CDR3 size: 17 residues. With 3 bases clipped from V and 2 bases from J, the junction kept 6 bases outside the gene matches. Written as DNA, the CDR3 is TGTGCCAGCAGCTCCCCGACTAGCGGGAGGACCACAGATACGCAGTATTTT. Its protein product is CASSSPTSGRTTDTQYF.

The gene calls are TRBV19 and TRBJ2-1; TRBD2 agrees at 7 bases. In germline, CDR1 is LNHDA, CDR2 SQIVND (reference sequence). The trim removed 3 bases at V and 2 bases at J, leaving 4 bases unmatched. CDR3 length: 15 residues. The CDR3, as DNA: TGTGCCAGTAGTATCTCTAGCGGAACCTACAATGAGCAGTTCTTC. Translating it yields CASSISSGTYNEQFF.

The gene calls are TRBV20-1 and TRBJ2-3, with a weak D call TRBD2 (5 bases). Trimming shortened V by 3 bases and J by 1 base, and 11 bases separated the two germline ends. Germline assignment: CDR1 DFQATT and CDR2 SNEGSKA (reference sequence). The CDR3 extends over 14 amino acids. The CDR3 sequence: CSASRAGGTDTQYF. DNA for the CDR3: TGCAGTGCTAGTAGGGCCGGGGGCACAGATACGCAGTATTTT.

This clone showed up just a few times. The rearrangement links TRBV27 to TRBJ2-7, with D perhaps given as TRBD1 or TRBD2 (6 bases each). This CDR3 is 18 amino acids long. The V gene's germline CDR1 is MNHEY and CDR2 SMNVEV (reference sequence). V lost 0 bases and J 5 bases, leaving 23 bases between the germline ends. CDR3 in amino acids: CASSLSRFAGGAGDEQYF. The CDR3, as DNA: TGTGCCAGCAGTTTATCCAGGTTCGCCGGGGGAGCAGGGGACGAGCAGTACTTC.

The CDR3 sequence is CASSLGSVEAFF. The CDR3 nucleotides are TGTGCCAGCAGCCTCGGGTCAGTCGAAGCTTTCTTT. V is TRBV7-3 and J is TRBJ1-1; no clear D. Looked up from germline, CDR1 is SGHTA and CDR2 is FQGTGA. V lost 5 bases to trimming and J lost 8 bases, with 12 bases between them. The CDR3 runs to 12 residues.

The V call is TRBV4-1, the J call TRBJ2-7; 11 bases line up with TRBD2. The CDR3 is made up of 16 amino acids. Germline V gene lookup returns CDR1 MGHRA and CDR2 YSYEKL. The trim removed 0 bases at V and 1 base at J, leaving 2 bases unmatched. The CDR3: CASSQDPSGRSYEQYF. CDR3 bases: TGCGCCAGCAGCCAAGACCCTAGCGGGAGGTCCTACGAGCAGTACTTC.

The chain uses TRBV7-2 and TRBJ2-3; 11 nucleotides match TRBD2. This CDR3 is 15 amino acids long. V lost 6 bases and J lost 6; bases outside the gene matches: 8. Germline V gene data show CDR1 as SGHTA and CDR2 as FQGNSA. DNA of the CDR3: TGTGCCAGCAGAAGGACTAGCGGGTTGGTGGATACGCAGTATTTT. Amino acid sequence: CASRRTSGLVDTQYF.

This chain uses TRBV3-1 (or the pseudogene TRBV3-2) with TRBJ2-7; D is unclear. The CDR3 is made up of 12 amino acids. Trimming removed 1 base at V and 5 bases at J, with 6 bases between. Germline V gives CDR1 LGHDT, CDR2 YNNKEL (reference sequence). The DNA for the CDR3 is TGTGCCAGCAGCCAAGCCAGCGACGAGCAGTACTTC. Translating it yields CASSQASDEQYF.